The T cell receptor beta chain under discussion was sequenced for a study of blood T cells in healthy people across ages. Primed by a sample-barcoded 5' primer and a J-beta primer mix, a second PCR proceeded for 7 to 11 cycles. TCRdb re-called the 5' RACE reads with MiXCR, one entry per CDR3 protein. The table records some 730,000 distinct CDR3 sequences, 22% of them present only once. Germline V CDR1 and CDR2: MNHEY, SVGAGI. The V and J ends lost 2 bases and 7 bases respectively, with 5 bases between them. This CDR3 contains 12 residues. The clonotype was recovered from a man in his sixties or seventies in good health. The chain joins TRBV6-5 to TRBJ2-2, with D hard to call. Sample: blood. The CDR3 sequence is CASSYNRGELFF. The CDR3 DNA reads TGTGCCAGCAGTTACAACCGCGGGGAGCTGTTTTTT.